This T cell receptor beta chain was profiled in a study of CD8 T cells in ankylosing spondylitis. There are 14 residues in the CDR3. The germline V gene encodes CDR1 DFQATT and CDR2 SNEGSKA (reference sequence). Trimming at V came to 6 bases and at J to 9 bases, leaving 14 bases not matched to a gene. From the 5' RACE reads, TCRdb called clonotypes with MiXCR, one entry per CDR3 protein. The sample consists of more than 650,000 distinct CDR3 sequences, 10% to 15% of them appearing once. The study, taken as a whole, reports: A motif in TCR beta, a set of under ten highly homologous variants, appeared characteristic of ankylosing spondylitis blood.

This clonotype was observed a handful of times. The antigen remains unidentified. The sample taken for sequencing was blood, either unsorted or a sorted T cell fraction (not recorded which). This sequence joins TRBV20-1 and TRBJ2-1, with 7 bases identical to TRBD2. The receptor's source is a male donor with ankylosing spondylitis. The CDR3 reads CSAARISSGFEQFF. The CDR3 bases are TGCAGTGCCGCCCGGATTAGTAGCGGGTTTGAGCAGTTCTTC.